These T cell receptor beta chains were read from a single sample in a study of T cell responses to AZD1222 COVID-19 vaccine. Libraries were prepared by immunoSEQ multiplex PCR; TCRdb keeps only in-frame clonotypes and omits some of them. The repertoire holds fewer than 200,000 clones, with about 91% as singletons. Sequenced material: peripheral blood, taken on day 0 of MenACWY control vaccination. These receptors were taken from an adult in good health. Both conserved end residues are part of each CDR3. A D gene is named only where the DNA matches it firmly. Some rows mark clone size as missing; the rest say once, few, many or name a class of expanded clone.

V: TRBV28; length: 14; size: NA; D: NA; J: TRBJ1-5; CDR3: CASSSPGGLQPQHF; DNA: TGTGCCAGCAGTTCCCCTGGGGGTCTTCAGCCCCAGCATTTT
V: TRBV7-9; length: 13; size: NA; D: TRBD2; J: TRBJ2-7; CDR3: CASTSGSSYEQYF; DNA: TGTGCCAGCACGAGCGGGAGCTCCTACGAGCAGTACTTC
V: TRBV9; length: 16; size: NA; D: TRBD2; J: TRBJ2-5; CDR3: CASSVGSLAGSETQYF; DNA: TGTGCCAGCAGCGTAGGATCCCTAGCGGGGTCGGAGACCCAGTACTTC
V: TRBV11-3; length: 13; size: NA; D: NA; J: TRBJ2-1; CDR3: CASSSDVKGEQFF; DNA: TGTGCCAGCAGCTCTGACGTGAAGGGAGAGCAGTTCTTC
V: TRBV18; length: 15; size: NA; D: TRBD1; J: TRBJ1-1; CDR3: CASSPQGAEATEAFF; DNA: TGTGCCAGCTCACCCCAGGGGGCGGAGGCCACTGAAGCTTTCTTT
V: TRBV7-9; length: 11; size: NA; D: NA; J: TRBJ2-7; CDR3: CASSSPIGQYF; DNA: TGTGCCAGCAGCTCCCCTATAGGGCAGTACTTC
V: TRBV5-1; length: 12; size: NA; D: NA; J: TRBJ1-1; CDR3: CASRAANTEAFF; DNA: TGCGCCAGCAGAGCTGCTAACACTGAAGCTTTCTTT
V: TRBV7-2; length: 16; size: NA; D: NA; J: TRBJ2-4; CDR3: CASSLVAGVGRDIQYF; DNA: TGTGCCAGCAGCTTAGTGGCTGGGGTGGGTAGGGACATTCAGTACTTC
V: TRBV29-1; length: 12; size: NA; D: TRBD2; J: TRBJ2-1; CDR3: CAAGGVYNEQFF; DNA: TGCGCGGCGGGAGGGGTCTACAATGAGCAGTTCTTC
V: TRBV5-8; length: 14; size: NA; D: TRBD1; J: TRBJ1-6; CDR3: CASSFRDSYSPLHF; DNA: TGTGCCAGCAGCTTCCGGGACAGTTATTCACCCCTCCACTTT
V: TRBV5-1; length: 15; size: NA; D: NA; J: TRBJ1-2; CDR3: CASSSGPQANYGYTF; DNA: TGCGCCAGCAGCTCTGGCCCCCAGGCGAACTATGGCTACACCTTC
V: TRBV19; length: 16; size: once; D: TRBD2; J: TRBJ2-5; CDR3: CASSSREGRDIETQYF; DNA: TGTGCCAGTAGTTCGCGGGAGGGCCGTGATATAGAGACCCAGTACTTC
V: TRBV10-1; length: 18; size: NA; D: NA; J: TRBJ2-3; CDR3: CASSRTRATRSVADTQYF; DNA: TGCGCCAGCAGTAGGACTCGGGCTACCCGGTCGGTGGCAGATACGCAGTATTTT
V: TRBV7-3; length: 17; size: NA; D: TRBD2; J: TRBJ2-1; CDR3: CASRAGGPPSRDNEQFF; DNA: TGTGCCAGTCGGGCGGGAGGGCCTCCCTCACGGGACAATGAGCAGTTCTTC
V: TRBV6-5; length: 11; size: NA; D: NA; J: TRBJ2-3; CDR3: CATRAGDTQYF; DNA: TGTGCCACCCGAGCGGGAGATACGCAGTATTTT
V: TRBV27; length: 17; size: NA; D: TRBD1; J: TRBJ2-7; CDR3: CASSPRTGGQGGYEQYF; DNA: TGTGCCAGCAGTCCCCGAACCGGGGGACAGGGGGGTTACGAGCAGTACTTC
V: TRBV4-2; length: 17; size: NA; D: TRBD2; J: TRBJ2-3; CDR3: CASSQQSRVSGADTQYF; DNA: TGTGCCAGCAGCCAACAGTCCCGAGTTAGCGGGGCAGATACGCAGTATTTT
V: TRBV12-3/TRBV12-4; length: 12; size: NA; D: TRBD1; J: TRBJ1-2; CDR3: CASSPGGRKNTF; DNA: TGTGCCAGCAGCCCAGGGGGGAGAAAAAACACCTTC
V: TRBV19; length: 17; size: NA; D: TRBD1; J: TRBJ1-5; CDR3: CASSMSRDRFSNQPQHF; DNA: TGTGCCAGTAGTATGTCCCGGGACAGGTTTAGCAATCAGCCCCAGCATTTT
V: TRBV5-5; length: 16; size: NA; D: NA; J: TRBJ2-3; CDR3: CASSTTALTFTDTQYF; DNA: TGTGCCAGCAGCACCACGGCTCTAACCTTCACAGATACGCAGTATTTT
V: TRBV25-1; length: 14; size: NA; D: NA; J: TRBJ1-1; CDR3: CASTPAIRGTEAFF; DNA: TGTGCCAGCACCCCCGCCATTCGTGGAACTGAAGCTTTCTTT
V: TRBV19; length: 16; size: NA; D: NA; J: TRBJ2-7; CDR3: CASSISWGSPIYEQYF; DNA: TGTGCCAGTAGTATAAGCTGGGGTTCCCCCATTTACGAGCAGTACTTC
V: TRBV7-8; length: 13; size: NA; D: NA; J: TRBJ1-2; CDR3: CASSGAGDYGYTF; DNA: TGTGCCAGCAGCGGGGCAGGGGACTATGGCTACACCTTC
V: TRBV7-3; length: 15; size: NA; D: TRBD2; J: TRBJ2-2; CDR3: CASSPTSGRTGELFF; DNA: TGTGCCAGCAGCCCCACTAGCGGGAGGACCGGGGAGCTGTTTTTT
V: TRBV30; length: 12; size: NA; D: NA; J: TRBJ2-1; CDR3: CAWRTGQNEQFF; DNA: TGTGCCTGGAGGACAGGACAGAATGAGCAGTTCTTC
V: TRBV3-1/TRBV3-2; length: 13; size: NA; D: TRBD1; J: TRBJ1-2; CDR3: CASRLDQGGGYTF; DNA: TGTGCCAGCAGGCTAGACCAGGGGGGTGGCTACACCTTC
V: TRBV5-1; length: 15; size: once; D: TRBD2; J: TRBJ2-7; CDR3: CASSGAGGRLHEQYF; DNA: TGCGCCAGCAGCGGGGCGGGGGGGCGCCTCCACGAGCAGTACTTC
V: TRBV19; length: 15; size: NA; D: TRBD1; J: TRBJ1-2; CDR3: CASRGRQGANYGYTF; DNA: TGTGCCAGTAGGGGACGACAGGGGGCGAACTATGGCTACACCTTC
V: TRBV10-3; length: 14; size: NA; D: TRBD1; J: TRBJ1-1; CDR3: CAIRDRDRWTEAFF; DNA: TGTGCCATCAGAGACAGGGACCGGTGGACTGAAGCTTTCTTT
V: TRBV12-3/TRBV12-4; length: 11; size: NA; D: NA; J: TRBJ1-4; CDR3: CASSLGEKLFF; DNA: TGTGCCAGCAGTTTGGGGGAAAAACTGTTTTTT
V: TRBV19; length: 14; size: NA; D: NA; J: TRBJ2-5; CDR3: CASSIGRVPETQYF; DNA: TGTGCCAGTAGTATCGGACGGGTCCCAGAGACCCAGTACTTC